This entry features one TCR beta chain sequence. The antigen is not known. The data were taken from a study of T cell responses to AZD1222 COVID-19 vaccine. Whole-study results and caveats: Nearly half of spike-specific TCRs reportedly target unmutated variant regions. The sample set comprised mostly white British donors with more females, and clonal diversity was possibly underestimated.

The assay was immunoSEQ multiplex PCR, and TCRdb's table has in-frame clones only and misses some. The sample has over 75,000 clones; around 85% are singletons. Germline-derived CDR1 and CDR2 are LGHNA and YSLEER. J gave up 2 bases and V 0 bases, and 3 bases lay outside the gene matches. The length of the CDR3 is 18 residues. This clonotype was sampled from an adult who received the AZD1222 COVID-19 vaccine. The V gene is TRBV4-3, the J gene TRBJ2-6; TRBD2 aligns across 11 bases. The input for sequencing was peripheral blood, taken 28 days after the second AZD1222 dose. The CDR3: CASSQDPTSGAGANVLTF. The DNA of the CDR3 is TGCGCCAGCAGCCAAGACCCGACTAGCGGGGCTGGGGCCAACGTCCTGACTTTC.